A selection of T cell receptor beta chains follows, all from one sample in a study of cytomegalovirus exposure and HLA in healthy donors. TCRdb keeps only in-frame clones here, not all; method: immunoSEQ multiplex PCR. The table records around 93,000 clones, about 78% of them present only once. Sequencing used PBMCs. The receptors come from a woman in her thirties or forties in good health and CMV-seronegative. CDR3s include the opening cysteine and the closing phenylalanine or tryptophan. A D gene is named only where the DNA matches it firmly. The size of a clone is reported for some rows only, either as once, few or many, or as a class for expanded clones.

V gene	clone size	D gene	J gene	CDR3 protein	CDR3 DNA
TRBV2	few	NA	TRBJ1-2	CASSESRGGLWGYTF	TGTGCCAGCAGTGAATCACGGGGGGGACTCTGGGGCTACACCTTC
TRBV15	NA	TRBD1	TRBJ1-2	CATSRDRGQVYGYTF	TGTGCCACCAGCAGAGATCGGGGACAGGTCTATGGCTACACCTTC
TRBV11-2	few	TRBD1	TRBJ1-3	CASSAGTGGNTIYF	TGTGCCAGCAGCGCCGGGACAGGAGGAAACACCATATATTTT
TRBV18	NA	NA	TRBJ2-1	CASSPVRFDEQFF	TGTGCCAGCTCACCAGTGAGGTTCGATGAGCAGTTCTTC
TRBV6-1	few	TRBD2	TRBJ2-7	CASSERLASSYEQYF	TGTGCCAGCAGTGAGAGACTAGCGAGCTCCTACGAGCAGTACTTC
TRBV18	NA	NA	TRBJ2-5	CASSSGLGETQYF	TGTGCCAGCTCATCAGGTCTCGGAGAGACCCAGTACTTC
TRBV6-5	NA	TRBD2	TRBJ2-7	CASSELAETYEQYF	TGTGCCAGCAGTGAACTAGCGGAAACCTACGAGCAGTACTTC
TRBV9	NA	NA	TRBJ2-5	CASSGVGETQYF	TGTGCCAGCTCCGGGGTGGGCGAGACCCAGTACTTC
TRBV6-1	NA	TRBD1	TRBJ1-1	CASRRTGGRETEAFF	TGTGCCAGCAGGAGGACAGGGGGACGTGAGACTGAAGCTTTCTTT
TRBV6-6	NA	TRBD1	TRBJ2-2	CASSRDSANTGELFF	TGTGCCAGCAGTAGGGACAGCGCGAACACCGGGGAGCTGTTTTTT
TRBV5-8	NA	TRBD1	TRBJ1-5	CASSLGTGGNQPQHF	TGTGCCAGCAGCTTGGGGACAGGGGGCAATCAGCCCCAGCATTTT
TRBV5-1	NA	NA	TRBJ2-7	CASSRDNSYEQYF	TGCGCCAGCAGCCGGGACAACTCCTACGAGCAGTACTTC
TRBV11-2	NA	NA	TRBJ2-7	CASSLTQGSYEQYF	TGTGCCAGCAGCCTGACCCAGGGATCCTACGAGCAGTACTTC
TRBV4-1	NA	TRBD1	TRBJ2-6	CASRAPGTGGGANVLTF	TGCGCCAGCAGAGCACCCGGGACAGGTGGAGGGGCCAACGTCCTGACTTTC
TRBV29-1	NA	NA	TRBJ1-2	CSVEGGLYGYTF	TGCAGCGTCGAAGGGGGGCTTTATGGCTACACCTTC
TRBV4-1	NA	TRBD1	TRBJ1-2	CASSQAPGQGVGGYTF	TGCGCCAGCAGCCAAGCCCCGGGACAGGGGGTTGGTGGCTACACCTTC
TRBV5-1	NA	TRBD2	TRBJ2-3	CASSLRNGRTDTQYF	TGCGCCAGCAGCTTGCGTAACGGGAGGACAGATACGCAGTATTTT
TRBV25-1	NA	TRBD2	TRBJ2-7	CASRESGRAVEQYF	TGTGCCAGCAGGGAAAGCGGGAGGGCCGTCGAGCAGTACTTC
TRBV11-2	NA	NA	TRBJ1-2	CASSFATGNYGYTF	TGTGCCAGCAGCTTCGCCACAGGGAACTATGGCTACACCTTC
TRBV6-6	NA	TRBD2	TRBJ2-3	CASWSGVGDTQYF	TGTGCCAGCTGGAGCGGGGTCGGAGATACGCAGTATTTT
TRBV10-3	few	NA	TRBJ1-1	CAIKGGMRSVGSTEAFF	TGTGCCATCAAAGGGGGTATGAGATCCGTAGGGAGCACTGAAGCTTTCTTT
TRBV11-2	NA	NA	TRBJ2-2	CASSLTRAGELFF	TGTGCCAGCAGCTTAACACGGGCCGGGGAGCTGTTTTTT
TRBV10-1	NA	NA	TRBJ2-5	CASSGGFQETQYF	TGCGCCAGCAGTGGGGGCTTCCAAGAGACCCAGTACTTC
TRBV7-9	NA	TRBD1	TRBJ1-5	CASSLARAGGSEQPQHF	TGTGCCAGCAGCTTAGCGCGGGCAGGGGGCAGTGAACAGCCCCAGCATTTT
TRBV18	NA	NA	TRBJ2-3	CASSPPSGPSTDTQYF	TGTGCCAGCTCACCACCAAGCGGGCCCAGCACAGATACGCAGTATTTT
TRBV5-1	NA	NA	TRBJ2-1	CASSLSAEFYNEQFF	TGCGCCAGCAGCTTGTCGGCGGAGTTTTACAATGAGCAGTTCTTC
TRBV9	NA	NA	TRBJ2-6	CASSVTGSAPGANVLTF	TGTGCCAGCAGCGTGACAGGATCCGCTCCTGGGGCCAACGTCCTGACTTTC
TRBV13	NA	NA	TRBJ1-1	CASSLQGQNTEAFF	TGTGCCAGCAGCTTACAGGGACAGAACACTGAAGCTTTCTTT
TRBV5-1	few	NA	TRBJ1-2	CASSLGPLGDGYTF	TGCGCCAGCAGCTTGGGGCCGCTAGGGGATGGCTACACCTTC
TRBV19	NA	TRBD1	TRBJ1-1	CASSPRTGTGNTEAFF	TGTGCCAGTAGCCCGAGGACAGGGACTGGGAACACTGAAGCTTTCTTT
TRBV5-6	NA	TRBD1	TRBJ1-5	CASSSPRPSGGYSNQPQHF	TGTGCCAGCAGCTCGCCTCGGCCCTCAGGGGGTTATAGCAATCAGCCCCAGCATTTT
TRBV27	NA	TRBD2	TRBJ2-1	CASNELAGDNEQFF	TGTGCCAGCAATGAACTAGCGGGAGACAATGAGCAGTTCTTC
TRBV5-1	few	NA	TRBJ1-2	CASSQQTNYGYTF	TGCGCCAGCAGCCAACAGACAAACTATGGCTACACCTTC
TRBV28	NA	NA	TRBJ1-5	CASRRNSNQPQHF	TGTGCCAGCAGGAGAAATAGCAATCAGCCCCAGCATTTT
TRBV7-8	few	NA	TRBJ1-1	CASSPLRQGILAFF	TGTGCCAGCAGCCCCTTAAGGCAGGGAATCTTGGCTTTCTTT
TRBV9	NA	NA	TRBJ1-2	CASSGRQSGYGYTF	TGTGCCAGCAGCGGAAGACAGTCCGGCTATGGCTACACCTTC
TRBV5-1	NA	TRBD2	TRBJ2-3	CASSLGGSGSSYTDTQYF	TGCGCCAGCAGCTTGGGGGGTAGCGGGAGTTCCTACACAGATACGCAGTATTTT
TRBV7-7	NA	TRBD2	TRBJ2-3	CASSQGLAGGDTQYF	TGTGCCAGCAGCCAGGGACTAGCGGGAGGGGATACGCAGTATTTT
TRBV5-1	NA	NA	TRBJ1-2	CASSEGGYGYTF	TGCGCCAGCAGCGAGGGAGGCTATGGCTACACCTTC
TRBV29-1	once	NA	TRBJ1-5	CSVGGSNQPQHF	TGCAGCGTTGGGGGCAGCAATCAGCCCCAGCATTTT
TRBV13	NA	TRBD2	TRBJ2-5	CASSPRLAAQETQYF	TGTGCCAGCAGCCCACGACTAGCGGCCCAAGAGACCCAGTACTTC